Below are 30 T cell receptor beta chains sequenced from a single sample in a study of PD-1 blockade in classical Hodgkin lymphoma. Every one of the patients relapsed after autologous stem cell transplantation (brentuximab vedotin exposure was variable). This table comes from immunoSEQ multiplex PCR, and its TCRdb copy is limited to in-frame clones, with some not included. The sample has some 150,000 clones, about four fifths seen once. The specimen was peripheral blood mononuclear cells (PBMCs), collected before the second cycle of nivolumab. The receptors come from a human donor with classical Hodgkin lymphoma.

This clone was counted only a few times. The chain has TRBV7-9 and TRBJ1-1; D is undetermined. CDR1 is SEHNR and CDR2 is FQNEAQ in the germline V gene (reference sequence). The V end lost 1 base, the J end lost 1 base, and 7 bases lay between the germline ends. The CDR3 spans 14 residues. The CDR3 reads CASSLDGGNTEAFF. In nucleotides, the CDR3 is TGTGCCAGCAGCTTAGACGGAGGGAACACTGAAGCTTTCTTT.

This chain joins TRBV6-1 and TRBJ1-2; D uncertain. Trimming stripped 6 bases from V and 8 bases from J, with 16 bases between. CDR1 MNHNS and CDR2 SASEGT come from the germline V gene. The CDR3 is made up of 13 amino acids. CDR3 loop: CASSRSAMGGYTF. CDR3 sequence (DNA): TGTGCCAGCAGCCGATCTGCGATGGGGGGCTACACCTTC.

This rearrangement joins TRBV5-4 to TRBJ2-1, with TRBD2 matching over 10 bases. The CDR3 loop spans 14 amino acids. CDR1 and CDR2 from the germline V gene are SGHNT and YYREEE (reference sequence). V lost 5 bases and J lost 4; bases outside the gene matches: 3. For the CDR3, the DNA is TGTGCCAGCAGAAGCGGGGGGGCTTACAATGAGCAGTTCTTC. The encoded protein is CASRSGGAYNEQFF.

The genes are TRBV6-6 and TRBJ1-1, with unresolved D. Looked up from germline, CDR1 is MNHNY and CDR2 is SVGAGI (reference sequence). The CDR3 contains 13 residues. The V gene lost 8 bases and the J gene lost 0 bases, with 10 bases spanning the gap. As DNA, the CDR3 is TGTGCCAGCCGCGTGGTAATGAACACTGAAGCTTTCTTT. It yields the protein CASRVVMNTEAFF.

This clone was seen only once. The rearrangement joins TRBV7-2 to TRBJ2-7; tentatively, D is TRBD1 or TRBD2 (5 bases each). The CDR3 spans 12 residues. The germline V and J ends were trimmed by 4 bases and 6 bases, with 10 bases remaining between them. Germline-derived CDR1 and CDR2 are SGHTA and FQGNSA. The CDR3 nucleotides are TGTGCCAGCAGCTCGTCAGGGACCGAGCAGTACTTC. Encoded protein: CASSSSGTEQYF.

This CDR3 is CASHLAGATEQFF. The CDR3 DNA reads as TGTGCCAGTCATCTAGCGGGAGCCACTGAGCAGTTCTTC. The chain uses TRBV7-2 and TRBJ2-1, with TRBD2 matching 10 bases. With V trimmed by 9 bases and J by 9 bases, 8 bases remained unmatched. The germline V gene has CDR1 SGHTA and CDR2 FQGNSA. CDR3 length: 13 amino acids. The whole variable domain, filled in from reference TRBV7-2 and TRBJ2-1, reads GAGVSQSPSNKVTEKGKDVELRCDPISGHTALYWYRQSLGQGLEFLIYFQGNSAPDKSGLPSDRFSAERTGGSVSTLTIQRTQQEDSAVYLCASHLAGATEQFFGPGTRLTVL.

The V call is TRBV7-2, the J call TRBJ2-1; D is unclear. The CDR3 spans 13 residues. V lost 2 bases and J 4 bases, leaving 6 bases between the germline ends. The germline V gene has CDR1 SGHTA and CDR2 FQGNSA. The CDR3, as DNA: TGTGCCAGCAGCTTATACCTGTACAATGAGCAGTTCTTC. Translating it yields CASSLYLYNEQFF.

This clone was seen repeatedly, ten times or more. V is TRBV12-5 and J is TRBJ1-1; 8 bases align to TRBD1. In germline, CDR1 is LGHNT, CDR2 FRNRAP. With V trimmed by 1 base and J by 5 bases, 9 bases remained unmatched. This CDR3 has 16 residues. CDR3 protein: CASGLGDRFFATEAFF. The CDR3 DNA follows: TGTGCTAGTGGTTTGGGGGACAGGTTCTTTGCGACTGAAGCTTTCTTT.

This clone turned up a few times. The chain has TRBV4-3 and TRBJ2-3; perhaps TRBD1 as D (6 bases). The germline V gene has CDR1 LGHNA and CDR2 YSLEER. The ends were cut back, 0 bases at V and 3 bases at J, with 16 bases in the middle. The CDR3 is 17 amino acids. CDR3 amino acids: CASSQEGPGVATDTQYF. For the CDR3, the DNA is TGCGCCAGCAGCCAAGAAGGTCCAGGGGTGGCGACAGATACGCAGTATTTT.

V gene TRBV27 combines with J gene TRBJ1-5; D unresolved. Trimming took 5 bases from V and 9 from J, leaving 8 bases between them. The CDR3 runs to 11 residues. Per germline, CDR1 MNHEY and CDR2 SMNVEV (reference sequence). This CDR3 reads CASSLPGPQHF. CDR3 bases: TGTGCCAGCAGTCTCCCAGGGCCCCAGCATTTT.

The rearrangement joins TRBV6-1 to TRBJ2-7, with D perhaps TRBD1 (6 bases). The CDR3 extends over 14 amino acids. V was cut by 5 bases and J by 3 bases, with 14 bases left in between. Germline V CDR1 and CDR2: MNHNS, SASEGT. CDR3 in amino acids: CASSLPGRGYEQYF. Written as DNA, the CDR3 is TGTGCCAGCAGTTTACCGGGCAGGGGCTACGAGCAGTACTTC.

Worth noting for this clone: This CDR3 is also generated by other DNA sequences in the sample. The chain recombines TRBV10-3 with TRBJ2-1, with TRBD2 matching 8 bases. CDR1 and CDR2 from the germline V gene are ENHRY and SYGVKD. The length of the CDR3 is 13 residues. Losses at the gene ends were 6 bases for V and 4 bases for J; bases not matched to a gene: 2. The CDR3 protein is CAIRREGYNEQFF. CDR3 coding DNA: TGTGCCATCAGACGGGAGGGTTACAATGAGCAGTTCTTC.

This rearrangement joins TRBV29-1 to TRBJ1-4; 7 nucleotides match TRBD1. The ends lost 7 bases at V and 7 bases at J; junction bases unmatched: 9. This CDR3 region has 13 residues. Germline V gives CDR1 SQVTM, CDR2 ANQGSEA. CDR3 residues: CSAQGDMGEKLFF. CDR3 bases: TGCAGCGCCCAGGGGGATATGGGTGAAAAACTGTTTTTT.

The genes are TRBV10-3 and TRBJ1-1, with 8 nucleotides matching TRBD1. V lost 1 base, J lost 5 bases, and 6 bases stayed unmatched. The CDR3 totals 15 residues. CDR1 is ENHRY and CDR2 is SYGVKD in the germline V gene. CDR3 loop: CAISEYQGAGTEAFF. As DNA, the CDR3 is TGTGCCATCAGTGAGTATCAGGGGGCTGGGACTGAAGCTTTCTTT.

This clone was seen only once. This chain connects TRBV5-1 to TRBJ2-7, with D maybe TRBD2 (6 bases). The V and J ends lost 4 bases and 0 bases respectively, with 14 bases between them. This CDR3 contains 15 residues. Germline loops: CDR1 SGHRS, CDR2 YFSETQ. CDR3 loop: CASSRVGGYSYEQYF. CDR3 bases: TGCGCCAGCAGCCGTGTGGGGGGATACTCCTACGAGCAGTACTTC.

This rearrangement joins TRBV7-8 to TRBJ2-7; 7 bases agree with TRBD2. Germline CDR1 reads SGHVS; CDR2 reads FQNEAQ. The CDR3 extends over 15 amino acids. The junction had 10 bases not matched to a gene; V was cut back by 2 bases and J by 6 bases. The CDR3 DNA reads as TGTGCCAGCAGCTTAAATGGCGGGAGTTCCCTCGAGCAGTACTTC. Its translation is CASSLNGGSSLEQYF.

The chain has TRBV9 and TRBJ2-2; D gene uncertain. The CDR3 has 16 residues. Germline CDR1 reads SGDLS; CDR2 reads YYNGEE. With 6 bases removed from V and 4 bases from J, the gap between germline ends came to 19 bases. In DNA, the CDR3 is TGTGCCAGCAACCACCACATCACTTGGGGCACCGGGGAGCTGTTTTTT. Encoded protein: CASNHHITWGTGELFF.

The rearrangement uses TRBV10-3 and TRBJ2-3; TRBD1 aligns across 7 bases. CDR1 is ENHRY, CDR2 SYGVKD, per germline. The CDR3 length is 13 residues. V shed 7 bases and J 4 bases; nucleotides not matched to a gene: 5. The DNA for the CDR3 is TGTGCCATCACTTCCGACAGGGCAGATACGCAGTATTTT. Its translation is CAITSDRADTQYF.

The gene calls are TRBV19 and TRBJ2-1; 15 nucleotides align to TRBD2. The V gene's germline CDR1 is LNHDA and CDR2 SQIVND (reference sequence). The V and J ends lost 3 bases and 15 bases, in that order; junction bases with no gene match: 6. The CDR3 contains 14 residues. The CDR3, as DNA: TGTGCCAGTAGTATGGGGACTAGCGGGGGGCGCGGGTTCTTC. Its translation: CASSMGTSGGRGFF.

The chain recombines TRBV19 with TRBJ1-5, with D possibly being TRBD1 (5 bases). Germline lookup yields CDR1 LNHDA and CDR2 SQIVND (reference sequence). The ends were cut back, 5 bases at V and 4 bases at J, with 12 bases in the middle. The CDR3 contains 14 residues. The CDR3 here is CASSRIQGNQPQHF. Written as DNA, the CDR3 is TGTGCCAGTAGTCGCATTCAGGGAAATCAGCCCCAGCATTTT.

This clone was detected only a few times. CDR3: CASSLGSGGTEAFF. The DNA for the CDR3 is TGTGCCAGCAGTTTGGGATCTGGGGGGACTGAAGCTTTCTTT. The genes are TRBV6-6 and TRBJ1-1; a possible D gene is TRBD1 (5 bases). V lost 4 bases and J 5 bases, leaving 14 bases between the germline ends. There are 14 residues in the CDR3. Germline lookup yields CDR1 MNHNY and CDR2 SVGAGI (reference sequence).

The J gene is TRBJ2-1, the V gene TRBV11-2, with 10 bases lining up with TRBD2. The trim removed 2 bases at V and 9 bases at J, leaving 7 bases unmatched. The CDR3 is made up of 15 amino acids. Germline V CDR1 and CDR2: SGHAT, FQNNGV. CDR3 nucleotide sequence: TGTGCCAGCAGCTTAAGCGGGAGGGAAAGTAGTGAGCAGTTCTTC. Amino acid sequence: CASSLSGRESSEQFF.

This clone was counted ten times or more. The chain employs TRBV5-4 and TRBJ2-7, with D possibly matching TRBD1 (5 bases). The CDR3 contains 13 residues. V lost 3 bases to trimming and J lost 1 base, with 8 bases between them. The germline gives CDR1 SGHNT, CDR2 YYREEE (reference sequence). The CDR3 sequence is CASSYGQSYEQYF. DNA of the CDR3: TGTGCCAGCAGCTACGGACAATCCTACGAGCAGTACTTC.

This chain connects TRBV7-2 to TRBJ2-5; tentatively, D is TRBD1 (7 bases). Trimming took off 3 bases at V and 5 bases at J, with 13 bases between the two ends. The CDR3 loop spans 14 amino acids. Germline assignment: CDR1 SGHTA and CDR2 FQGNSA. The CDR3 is CASSLEGARETQYF. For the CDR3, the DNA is TGTGCCAGCAGCTTGGAGGGGGCCAGGGAGACCCAGTACTTC.

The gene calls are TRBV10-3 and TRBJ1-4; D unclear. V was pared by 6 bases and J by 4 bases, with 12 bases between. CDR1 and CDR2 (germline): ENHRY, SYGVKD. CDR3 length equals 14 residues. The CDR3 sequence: CAIREDKGNEKLFF. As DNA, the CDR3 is TGTGCCATCAGGGAAGACAAGGGTAATGAAAAACTGTTTTTT.

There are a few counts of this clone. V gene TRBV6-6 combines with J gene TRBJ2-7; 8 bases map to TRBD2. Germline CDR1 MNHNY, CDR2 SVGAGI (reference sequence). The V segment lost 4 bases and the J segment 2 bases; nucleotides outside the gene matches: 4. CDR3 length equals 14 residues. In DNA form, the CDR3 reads TGTGCCAGCAGTTCCGCCGGGGGGGCCTACGAGCAGTACTTC. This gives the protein CASSSAGGAYEQYF.

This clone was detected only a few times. The CDR3 DNA reads TGCGCCAGCAGCCGGGGACAGGGGGCTTATTATGGCTACACCTTC. This gives the protein CASSRGQGAYYGYTF. This rearrangement joins TRBV4-1 to TRBJ1-2; 12 bases are shared with TRBD1. V shed 4 bases and J 5 bases; nucleotides not matched to a gene: 5. Germline-derived CDR1 and CDR2 are MGHRA and YSYEKL. The CDR3 runs 15 residues.

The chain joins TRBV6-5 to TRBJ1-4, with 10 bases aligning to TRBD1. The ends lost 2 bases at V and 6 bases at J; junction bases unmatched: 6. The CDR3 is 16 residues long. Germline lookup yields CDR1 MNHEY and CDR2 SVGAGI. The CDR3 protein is CASSYRRQGAYEKLFF. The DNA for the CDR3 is TGTGCCAGCAGTTACCGGAGACAGGGGGCGTATGAAAAACTGTTTTTT.

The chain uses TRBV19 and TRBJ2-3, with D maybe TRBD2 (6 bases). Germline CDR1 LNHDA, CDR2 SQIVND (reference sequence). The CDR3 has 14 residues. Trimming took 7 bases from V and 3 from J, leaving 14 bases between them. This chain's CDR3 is CASNTGEVTDTQYF. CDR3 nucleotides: TGTGCCAGTAACACGGGAGAGGTTACAGATACGCAGTATTTT.

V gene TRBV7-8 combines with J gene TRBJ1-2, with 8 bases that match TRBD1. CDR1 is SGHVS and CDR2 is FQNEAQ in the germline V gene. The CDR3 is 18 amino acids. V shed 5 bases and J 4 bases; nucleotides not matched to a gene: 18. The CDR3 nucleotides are TGTGCCAGCAGCCGGGGGGAGACAGGGGTGTATCTGGGCTATGGCTACACCTTC. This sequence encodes CASSRGETGVYLGYGYTF.